The 8 T cell receptor beta chains given below trace back to one sample, sequenced in a study of radiotherapy plus CTLA-4 blockade in lung cancer. TCRdb keeps only in-frame clones here, not all; method: immunoSEQ multiplex PCR. The data hold over 50,000 clones, with roughly three quarters observed a single time. Sequenced material: peripheral blood, taken from a patient treated with radiotherapy plus ipilimumab. The receptors here all came from a human donor with non-small cell lung cancer who had a partial response to radiotherapy plus ipilimumab.

This chain's CDR3 is CASSLLTGELFF. The CDR3 bases are TGTGCCAGCAGCCTATTGACCGGGGAGCTGTTTTTT. V and J are TRBV9 and TRBJ2-2; D gene unclear. This CDR3 is 12 amino acids long. The ends were cut back, 4 bases at V and 5 bases at J, with 6 bases in the middle. Germline V gives CDR1 SGDLS, CDR2 YYNGEE.

Comments on this clone: In the same sample, other DNA sequences code for this CDR3. The V call is TRBV7-2, the J call TRBJ1-5; D might be TRBD1 (5 bases). Germline-derived CDR1 and CDR2 are SGHTA and FQGNSA. The CDR3 is 16 residues long. V lost 11 bases, J lost 1 base, and 21 bases lay in between. CDR3 nucleotides: TGTGCCCCCGGGGGGTGGGGGGACGCCAGCAATCAGCCCCAGCATTTT. The encoded protein is CAPGGWGDASNQPQHF.

The chain employs TRBV28 and TRBJ1-4; the D is unclear. CDR3 length equals 14 residues. The V gene's germline CDR1 is MDHEN and CDR2 SYDVKM. Trimming took 8 bases from V and 6 from J, leaving 16 bases between them. CDR3 sequence: CASVVAGRHEKLFF. CDR3 nucleotides: TGTGCCAGCGTAGTTGCGGGTCGTCATGAAAAACTGTTTTTT.

The CDR3 loop reads CASSSAQGPNSPLHF. The CDR3 DNA sequence: TGTGCCAGCAGTTCCGCCCAGGGTCCAAATTCACCCCTCCACTTT. The gene calls are TRBV27 and TRBJ1-6; weak D call: TRBD1 (5 bases). Germline V gene sequence: CDR1 MNHEY, CDR2 SMNVEV (reference sequence). Trimming took off 4 bases at V and 7 bases at J, with 14 bases between the two ends. This CDR3 has 15 amino acids.

This chain links TRBV19 with TRBJ1-6; no firm D call. Per the germline V gene, CDR1 is LNHDA and CDR2 is SQIVND (reference sequence). Trimming pared 11 bases from V and 7 bases from J, leaving 15 bases between. The CDR3 covers 13 residues. CDR3 DNA sequence: TGTGCCTCCGGGAGCATCAACAATTCACCCCTCCACTTT. As protein: CASGSINNSPLHF. The full variable domain, with the rest looked up from reference TRBV19 and TRBJ1-6, is DGGITQSPKYLFRKEGQNVTLSCEQNLNHDAMYWYRQDPGQGLRLIYYSQIVNDFQKGDIAEGYSVSREKKESFPLTVTSAQKNPTAFYLCASGSINNSPLHFGNGTRLTVT.

The rearrangement uses TRBV19 and TRBJ1-1; D gene unclear. Germline V gene lookup returns CDR1 LNHDA and CDR2 SQIVND (reference sequence). Trimming shortened V by 5 bases and J by 1 base, and 8 bases separated the two germline ends. The CDR3 is 13 amino acids. CDR3 coding DNA: TGTGCCAGTAGTTACCGGGAGAACACTGAAGCTTTCTTT. This gives the protein CASSYRENTEAFF. The full variable domain, in which reference TRBV19 and TRBJ1-1 provide the parts outside the CDR3, is DGGITQSPKYLFRKEGQNVTLSCEQNLNHDAMYWYRQDPGQGLRLIYYSQIVNDFQKGDIAEGYSVSREKKESFPLTVTSAQKNPTAFYLCASSYRENTEAFFGQGTRLTVV.

This clone was observed a single time. This chain uses TRBV5-1 with TRBJ2-5; D remains unclear. The CDR3 runs 13 residues. Per germline, CDR1 SGHRS and CDR2 YFSETQ. The V and J ends lost 2 bases and 4 bases respectively, with 9 bases between them. CDR3 amino acids: CASSFGARETQYF. DNA of the CDR3: TGCGCCAGCAGCTTTGGAGCGAGAGAGACCCAGTACTTC.

This clone was seen more than once but under ten times. V usage is TRBV6-1 and J usage is TRBJ1-2; D perhaps matches TRBD1 (6 bases). The germline V gene encodes CDR1 MNHNS and CDR2 SASEGT. V was clipped by 4 bases and J by 4 bases, with 22 bases between them. This CDR3 is 17 amino acids long. The CDR3, as DNA: TGTGCCAGCAGTGTTCTTCCAGGACAGACGACGAGCTATGGCTACACCTTC. It specifies CASSVLPGQTTSYGYTF.